This TCR beta chain stems from a study of blood T cell repertoires in COVID-19. Background on the study: Some COVID-19 samples were acute and others convalescent; all came from the United States, Italy and Spain. PBMCs, B-cell-depleted T cells, or T cells were the source of the cDNA or gDNA that made up the material.

Patients in Seattle were enrolled during active infection, then followed longitudinally. In the original processing: Estimation of nucleated cell counts was performed using reference gene primer amplification. Measured with immunoSEQ multiplex PCR; TCRdb has only the in-frame clones, and not every one. V and J calls and clone size are those listed in that table; D and trimming were worked out from the DNA. The table has hundreds of thousands of clones, less than 90% seen once. After removal of 1 base from V and 7 bases from J, the junction contained 10 bases not matched to a gene. This CDR3 contains 17 residues. Germline V gene data show CDR1 as GTSNPN and CDR2 as SVGIG (reference sequence).

The genes are TRBV30 and TRBJ2-2; 12 nucleotides match TRBD2. This receptor was identified in a woman aged 50 to 60 with COVID-19, enrolled during active disease. Sequencing input: peripheral blood. CDR3 bases: TGTGCCTGGAGTGCCATTCGGACTAGCGGGGTAGGCGGGGAGCTGTTTTTT. As protein: CAWSAIRTSGVGGELFF.